A few counts support the clone carrying this T cell receptor beta chain. Antigen unknown. Relative to the germline gene, one junction end is altered; a read error may explain this. These data come from a study of tumor-infiltrating lymphocytes in primary liver carcinoma. Looking at the study overall: Maximum tumor diameters ranged from roughly 4 to 10 cm, stage T1-T3 N0M0.

Blood RNA originated from unsorted whole blood, with germline DNA additionally extracted. The template, 450 to 650 ng total RNA, yielded TCR beta cDNA made with a constant-region primer. Construction of TCR beta libraries relied on three successive nested multiplex PCR rounds employing slightly modified ARM-PCR. Using its own MiXCR run on the multiplex PCR reads, TCRdb lists one record per CDR3 protein. The sample contains 300,000 to 350,000 distinct CDR3 sequences, around 60% of which appear only once. Study observations and caveats: Tumors had a top-250-clone fraction that was significantly higher than blood (p = 0.039). Researchers did not compare CD4+ and CD8+ repertoires, as samples were bulk unsorted.

Sequencing input: peripheral blood. The receptor comes from a man aged 40-49 years with primary liver carcinoma and hepatitis B virus infection.

CDR3 loop: CASSLVARTDTQYF. CDR3 nucleotides: TGCGCCAGTAGCTTGGTGGCTCGCACAGATACGCAGTATTTT. The rearrangement links TRBV5-1 to TRBJ2-3, with D unresolved. Germline values: CDR1 SGHRS, CDR2 YFSETQ. This CDR3 has 14 residues.